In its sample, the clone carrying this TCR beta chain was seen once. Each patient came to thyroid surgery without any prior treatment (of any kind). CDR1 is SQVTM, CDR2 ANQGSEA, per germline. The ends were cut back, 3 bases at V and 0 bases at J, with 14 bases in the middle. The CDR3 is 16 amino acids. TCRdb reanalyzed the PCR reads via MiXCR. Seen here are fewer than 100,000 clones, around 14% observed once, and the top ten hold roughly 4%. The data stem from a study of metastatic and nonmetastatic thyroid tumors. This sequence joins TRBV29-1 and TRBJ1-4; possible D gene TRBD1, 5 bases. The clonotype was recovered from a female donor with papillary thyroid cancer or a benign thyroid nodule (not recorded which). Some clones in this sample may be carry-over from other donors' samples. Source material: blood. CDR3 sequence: CSVDVVGLATNEKLFF. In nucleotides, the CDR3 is TGCAGCGTTGATGTGGTGGGACTGGCAACTAATGAAAAACTGTTTTTT.